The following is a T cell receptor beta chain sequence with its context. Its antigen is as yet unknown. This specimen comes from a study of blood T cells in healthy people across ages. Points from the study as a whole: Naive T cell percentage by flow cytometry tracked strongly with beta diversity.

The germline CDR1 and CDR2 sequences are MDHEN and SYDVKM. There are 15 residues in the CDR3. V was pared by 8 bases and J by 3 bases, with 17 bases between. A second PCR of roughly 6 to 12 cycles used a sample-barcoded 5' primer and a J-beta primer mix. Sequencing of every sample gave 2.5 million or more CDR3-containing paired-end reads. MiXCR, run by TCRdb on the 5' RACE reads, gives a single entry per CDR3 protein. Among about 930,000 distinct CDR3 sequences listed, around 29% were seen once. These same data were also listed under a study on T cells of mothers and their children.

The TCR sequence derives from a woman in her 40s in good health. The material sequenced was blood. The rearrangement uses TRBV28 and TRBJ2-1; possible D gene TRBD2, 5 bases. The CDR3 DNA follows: TGTGCCAGCCCGGGATGTATTCGAGTCTACAATGAGCAGTTCTTC. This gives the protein CASPGCIRVYNEQFF.